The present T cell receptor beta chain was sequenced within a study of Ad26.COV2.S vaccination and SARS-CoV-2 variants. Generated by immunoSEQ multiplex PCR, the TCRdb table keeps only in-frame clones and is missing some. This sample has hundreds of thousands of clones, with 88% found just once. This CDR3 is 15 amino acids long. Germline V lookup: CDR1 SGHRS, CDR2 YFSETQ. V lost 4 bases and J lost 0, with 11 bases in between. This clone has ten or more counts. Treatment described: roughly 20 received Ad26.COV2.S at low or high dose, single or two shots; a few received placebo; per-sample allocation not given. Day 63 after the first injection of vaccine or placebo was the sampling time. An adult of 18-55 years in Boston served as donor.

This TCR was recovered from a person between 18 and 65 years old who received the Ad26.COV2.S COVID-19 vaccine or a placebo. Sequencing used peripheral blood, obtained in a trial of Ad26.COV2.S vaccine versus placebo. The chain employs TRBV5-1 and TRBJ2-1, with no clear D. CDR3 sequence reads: CASSIGGSSYNEQFF. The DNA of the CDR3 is TGCGCCAGCAGCATTGGCGGAAGCTCCTACAATGAGCAGTTCTTC. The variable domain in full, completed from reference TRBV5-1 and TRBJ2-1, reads KAGVTQTPRYLIKTRGQQVTLSCSPISGHRSVSWYQQTPGQGLQFLFEYFSETQRNKGNFPGRFSGRQFSNSRSEMNVSTLELGDSALYLCASSIGGSSYNEQFFGPGTRLTVL.